One sample yielded the 2 T cell receptor beta chains listed below, sequenced in a study of CD8 T cells in ankylosing spondylitis (dated by TCRdb to the late 2010s). Library preparation used 5' RACE. Sequenced using an Illumina HiSeq 2500. TCRdb reprocessed the public reads (quality trimming at Q25 with fastp, clone calling with MiXCR) and kept in-frame beta chains. Each record represents a unique CDR3 protein, reported with the most common genes and DNA among its rows. The sample data list hundreds of thousands of distinct CDR3 sequences, and about a quarter of these were observed just once. 5% to 7.5% of the sample comes from the top ten. Sequencing used blood, either unsorted or a sorted T cell fraction (not recorded which). These receptors all stem from a male donor with ankylosing spondylitis or in good health (not recorded which).

The V call is TRBV12-3 or TRBV12-4, the J call TRBJ2-3, with D perhaps TRBD2 (6 bases). V was pared by 1 base and J by 5 bases, with 13 bases between. This CDR3 has 15 residues. The DNA for the CDR3 is TGTGCCAGCAGTTTAGAGCGGGTCGATTTAGATACGCAGTATTTT. Translation gives CASSLERVDLDTQYF.

This clonotype was recorded a few times. The chain has TRBV12-3 or TRBV12-4 and TRBJ2-2; D is unresolved. Trimming pared 5 bases from V and 4 bases from J, leaving 8 bases between. The CDR3 is 13 residues long. The DNA of the CDR3 is TGTGCCAGCAGTCAGCAACGCACCGGGGAGCTGTTTTTT. Translating gives CASSQQRTGELFF.